This passage covers 22 T cell receptor beta chains from one sample sequenced in a study of blood T cells in healthy people across ages. A second PCR, run for roughly 6 to 11 cycles, used a sample-barcoded 5' primer plus a J-beta primer mix. From the 5' RACE reads, TCRdb called clonotypes with MiXCR, one entry per CDR3 protein. This sample yields about 760,000 distinct CDR3 sequences, of which approximately 25% are seen a single time; 8% to 10% belongs to the top ten. These data were likewise used in another study, on T cells of mothers and their children.

Input material: blood. The source of these receptors is a boy aged 10-17 years in good health.

Only a few counts were recorded for this clonotype. The rearrangement joins TRBV27 to TRBJ2-7; 9 bases line up with TRBD1. CDR1 is MNHEY, CDR2 SMNVEV, per germline (reference sequence). The CDR3 is 14 residues long. The trim removed 3 bases at V and 4 bases at J, leaving 4 bases unmatched. In DNA form, the CDR3 reads TGTGCCAGCAGTTTTTGGGGGACAGGGTACGAGCAGTACTTC. It is translated as CASSFWGTGYEQYF.

The sample holds a few counts of this clonotype. The V and J genes are TRBV20-1 and TRBJ2-5; TRBD1 agrees at 8 bases. The germline gives CDR1 DFQATT, CDR2 SNEGSKA (reference sequence). The CDR3 runs to 14 residues. J lost 7 bases, V lost 5 bases, and 12 bases had no gene match. CDR3 DNA sequence: TGCAGTGCTGGGGGACAGGCCCTCCGCGGGACCCAGTACTTC. It translates to CSAGGQALRGTQYF.

This clonotype was observed a handful of times. The chain combines TRBV2 with TRBJ2-3, with 9 bases that match TRBD2. Trimming removed 7 bases from V and 0 bases from J; junction bases left unmatched: 5. Looked up from germline, CDR1 is SNHLY and CDR2 is FYNNEI. CDR3 length equals 15 residues. CDR3 coding DNA: TGTGCCAGCATCCAAGGACTAGCGAGCACAGATACGCAGTATTTT. It codes for CASIQGLASTDTQYF.

This clonotype has just a few counts. The chain joins TRBV20-1 to TRBJ2-7; 12 bases match TRBD1. The J call may be faulty, since TRBJ2-1 better matches the DNA end. The germline CDR1 and CDR2 sequences are DFQATT and SNEGSKA (reference sequence). This CDR3 contains 15 residues. CDR3 in amino acids: CSARHPGQGANEQFF. DNA for the CDR3: TGCAGTGCTAGGCACCCGGGACAGGGGGCAAATGAGCAGTTCTTC.

V is TRBV9 and J is TRBJ2-5; TRBD2 matches 8 bases. The J call may be mistaken, given a closer DNA end match to TRBJ2-1. Looked up from germline, CDR1 is SGDLS and CDR2 is YYNGEE. The CDR3 sequence is 15 residues long. The CDR3 DNA reads TGTGCCAGCAGCGCAAGCGGGAGACCCTTCAATGAGCAGTTCTTC. This translates into CASSASGRPFNEQFF.

For this clonotype: A junction end diverges from the germline sequence, so it may reflect a read error. The DNA of the CDR3 is TGCAGTGCAGTTCGTGACAGGTACAATGAGAAGTTCTTC. Translating it yields CSAVRDRYNEKFF. The chain is built from TRBV20-1 and TRBJ2-1; D possibly corresponds to TRBD1 (6 bases). In germline, CDR1 is DFQATT, CDR2 SNEGSKA (reference sequence). The length of the CDR3 is 13 residues.

This rearrangement joins TRBV6-1 to TRBJ1-5; 7 nucleotides match TRBD1. After removal of 10 bases from V and 0 bases from J, the junction contained 6 bases not matched to a gene. Germline CDR1 MNHNS, CDR2 SASEGT. The CDR3 has 14 amino acids. The CDR3 DNA reads as TGTGCCACCCGACAGGGATATAGCAATCAGCCCCAGCATTTT. Protein: CATRQGYSNQPQHF.

V gene TRBV5-1 combines with J gene TRBJ2-5, with D unresolved. The length of the CDR3 is 17 residues. Per the germline V gene, CDR1 is SGHRS and CDR2 is YFSETQ. The V gene lost 0 bases and the J gene lost 0 bases, with 15 bases spanning the gap. The CDR3 reads CASSLAEAGDDQETQYF. The CDR3 nucleotides read TGCGCCAGCAGCTTGGCCGAGGCAGGTGATGACCAAGAGACCCAGTACTTC.

This clonotype was observed a handful of times. The V call is TRBV29-1, the J call TRBJ2-7, with D unresolved. The CDR3 runs 13 residues. The germline V and J ends were trimmed by 6 bases and 2 bases, with 14 bases remaining between them. Germline V gives CDR1 SQVTM, CDR2 ANQGSEA. The CDR3 DNA follows: TGCAGCGTCACCTTAGGTCCCACCTACGAGCAGTACTTC. As protein: CSVTLGPTYEQYF.

The chain uses TRBV27 and TRBJ2-4, with TRBD1 identical over 10 bases. The germline V gene has CDR1 MNHEY and CDR2 SMNVEV (reference sequence). The V segment lost 7 bases and the J segment 8 bases; nucleotides outside the gene matches: 11. The CDR3 has 15 amino acids. CDR3 in DNA: TGTGCCAGCACCCAGACAGGGGGCGCGAGCTACATTCAGTACTTC. Translated: CASTQTGGASYIQYF.

The table lists this clonotype with a few counts. This chain connects TRBV9 to TRBJ2-1; perhaps TRBD2 as D (5 bases). The germline V gene has CDR1 SGDLS and CDR2 YYNGEE. V lost 0 bases and J lost 4, with 11 bases in between. The CDR3 totals 15 residues. Here the CDR3 reads CASSVAGLAYNEQFF. Written as DNA, the CDR3 is TGTGCCAGCAGCGTAGCTGGGCTAGCTTACAATGAGCAGTTCTTC.

The rearrangement joins TRBV7-2 to TRBJ1-3; 12 bases are a match to TRBD1. The CDR3 contains 15 residues. Germline CDR1 and CDR2: SGHTA and FQGNSA. V was clipped by 3 bases and J by 8 bases; unmatched bases: 5. Written as DNA, the CDR3 is TGTGCCAGCAGCTTTGGGACAGGGGGCAAGGACACCATATATTTT. Protein: CASSFGTGGKDTIYF.

This clonotype came up a few times. The CDR3 region is CSARTRGGETQYF. The CDR3 DNA reads as TGCAGTGCTAGGACCAGGGGTGGGGAGACCCAGTACTTC. V gene TRBV20-1 combines with J gene TRBJ2-5; a possible D gene is TRBD1 (6 bases). The CDR3 is made up of 13 amino acids. V lost 3 bases to trimming and J lost 5 bases, with 13 bases between them. Germline-derived CDR1 and CDR2 are DFQATT and SNEGSKA (reference sequence).

The sample holds many counts of this clonotype. The V and J genes are TRBV4-2 and TRBJ2-1, with TRBD2 matching 9 bases. V shed 1 base and J 4 bases; nucleotides not matched to a gene: 8. This CDR3 is 17 amino acids long. CDR1 and CDR2 from the germline V gene are LGHNA and YNFKEQ. The CDR3 DNA follows: TGTGCCAGCAGCCAAGGGGCGGGGGGGACGATTTACAATGAGCAGTTCTTC. Encoded protein: CASSQGAGGTIYNEQFF.

The genes are TRBV4-3 and TRBJ1-1, with 9 positions matching TRBD1. This CDR3 is built from 12 residues. The J segment lost 9 bases and the V segment lost 4 bases, leaving 3 bases of the junction unmatched. From germline, CDR1 is LGHNA and CDR2 YSLEER. In DNA form, the CDR3 reads TGCGCCAGCAGCCGGGACAGGGCCAAAGCTTTCTTT. Encoded protein: CASSRDRAKAFF.

The table lists this clonotype with a few counts. The chain couples TRBV2 to TRBJ2-1; maybe TRBD2 (7 bases). Trimming took 5 bases from V and 3 from J, leaving 11 bases between them. CDR3 length: 14 residues. Germline lookup yields CDR1 SNHLY and CDR2 FYNNEI. CDR3 bases: TGTGCCAGCAGTACCGGGGGGCTCTACAATGAGCAGTTCTTC. It is translated as CASSTGGLYNEQFF.

This clonotype turned up a few times. The chain joins TRBV10-1 to TRBJ2-7, with D perhaps TRBD2 (5 bases). The germline gives CDR1 WNHNN, CDR2 SYGVQD (reference sequence). V lost 3 bases and J 1 base, leaving 7 bases between the germline ends. CDR3 length: 13 amino acids. CDR3 loop: CASSEDYSYEQYF. The DNA of the CDR3 is TGCGCCAGCAGTGAAGACTATTCCTACGAGCAGTACTTC.

This clonotype has a handful of counts. The rearrangement links TRBV20-1 to TRBJ2-1, with D possibly being TRBD1 (6 bases). CDR1 is DFQATT and CDR2 is SNEGSKA in the germline V gene (reference sequence). The V end was cut by 1 base, the J end by 5 bases, with 12 bases between. The CDR3 runs 14 residues. CDR3 DNA: TGCAGTGCTAGAGCGGACAGCCGGCACAATGAGCAGTTCTTC. Its protein product is CSARADSRHNEQFF.

This clonotype was seen only a few times. The gene calls are TRBV12-3 or TRBV12-4 and TRBJ2-5; 7 bases are a match to TRBD2. This CDR3 contains 19 residues. V was pared by 5 bases and J by 5 bases, with 23 bases of the junction left unmatched. The chain's CDR3 is CASSTPAPRSGETPETQYF. CDR3 DNA sequence: TGTGCCAGCAGTACTCCAGCCCCCAGAAGCGGGGAGACCCCGGAGACCCAGTACTTC.

V usage is TRBV27 and J usage is TRBJ2-7; D is tentatively TRBD1 or TRBD2 (5 bases each). Trimming pared 5 bases from V and 3 bases from J, leaving 14 bases between. This CDR3 is 14 amino acids long. Germline V CDR1 and CDR2: MNHEY, SMNVEV (reference sequence). The CDR3 DNA is TGTGCCAGCAGTCCACGGGGACGGCTCTACGAGCAGTACTTC. Protein product: CASSPRGRLYEQYF.

This clonotype was detected only once. The chain is built from TRBV12-5 and TRBJ2-5; the match to TRBD2 covers 10 bases. The J segment lost 2 bases and the V segment lost 2 bases, leaving 2 bases of the junction unmatched. Germline-derived CDR1 and CDR2 are LGHNT and FRNRAP. This CDR3 spans 15 amino acids. CDR3 in DNA: TGTGCTAGTGGTTTGATACTAGCGGGACAAGAGACCCAGTACTTC. This encodes CASGLILAGQETQYF.

This clonotype has a handful of counts. The V gene is TRBV6-6, the J gene TRBJ1-6; 7 nucleotides align to TRBD1. Unmatched junction bases numbered 6, after V lost 6 bases and J lost 7 bases. CDR3 length equals 14 residues. Germline CDR1 is MNHNY and CDR2 is SVGAGI (reference sequence). The CDR3 protein is CASRDREGNSPLHF. As DNA, the CDR3 is TGTGCCAGCAGAGACAGGGAGGGCAATTCACCCCTCCACTTT.